These 10 T cell receptor beta chains originate from one sample sequenced in a study of blood T cell repertoires in COVID-19. Only in-frame clones appear in the TCRdb table, and some are missing; sequencing was by immunoSEQ multiplex PCR. This sample yields around 100,000 clones, of which approximately 87% are seen a single time; 10% to 15% belongs to the top ten. Source material: peripheral blood. These receptors were collected from a human donor in a cohort sampled during active COVID-19.

This sequence joins TRBV18 and TRBJ2-7, with 7 bases identical to TRBD1. V lost 5 bases to trimming and J lost 0 bases; unmatched junction nucleotides: 4. The germline CDR1 and CDR2 sequences are KGHSH and LQKENI. This CDR3 has 14 amino acids. CDR3 amino acids: CASSAGQVSYEQYF. CDR3 coding DNA: TGTGCCAGCTCAGCCGGACAGGTCTCCTACGAGCAGTACTTC.

J is TRBJ2-5 and V is TRBV18; the D gene is possibly TRBD1 (6 bases). CDR1 KGHSH and CDR2 LQKENI come from the germline V gene. This CDR3 contains 14 residues. V lost 6 bases to trimming and J lost 5 bases, with 16 bases between them. As DNA, the CDR3 is TGTGCCAGCTCCCCGTTAGGGACATCGGAGACCCAGTACTTC. It yields the protein CASSPLGTSETQYF. The variable domain in full, completed from reference TRBV18 and TRBJ2-5, reads NAGVMQNPRHLVRRRGQEARLRCSPMKGHSHVYWYRQLPEEGLKFMVYLQKENIIDESGMPKERFSAEFPKEGPSILRIQQVVRGDSAAYFCASSPLGTSETQYFGPGTRLLVL.

The rearrangement joins TRBV29-1 to TRBJ2-4; 9 positions agree with TRBD2. Germline trimming cut 7 bases from V and 4 bases from J; bases unmatched to any gene: 8. In germline, CDR1 is SQVTM, CDR2 ANQGSEA. The CDR3 is made up of 14 amino acids. The CDR3 bases are TGCAGCGCCCTTTCTAGCGGGAATAAAAACATTCAGTACTTC. Translating gives CSALSSGNKNIQYF.

This chain connects TRBV5-1 to TRBJ2-5; D is perhaps TRBD2 (7 bases). V dropped 3 bases and J dropped 3 bases, with 12 bases sitting between them. This CDR3 comprises 14 residues. Germline CDR1 and CDR2: SGHRS and YFSETQ. CDR3 sequence: CASSWGGGEETQYF. CDR3 coding DNA: TGCGCCAGCAGCTGGGGGGGCGGTGAAGAGACCCAGTACTTC.

This chain uses TRBV18 with TRBJ2-1, with 7 bases lining up with TRBD1. The germline V gene encodes CDR1 KGHSH and CDR2 LQKENI. The CDR3 contains 16 residues. V was clipped by 4 bases and J by 0 bases; unmatched bases: 6. The CDR3, as DNA: TGTGCCAGCTCACGACAGACAGGGCGCTCCTACAATGAGCAGTTCTTC. Amino acids: CASSRQTGRSYNEQFF.

About this clone itself: A read error may produce the germline difference seen at one junction end. The chain recombines TRBV6-5 with TRBJ2-1, with 14 bases aligning to TRBD2. The CDR3 has 15 amino acids. The germline V gene has CDR1 MNHEY and CDR2 SVGAGI. CDR3 nucleotides: TGTGTCAGCAGACCGGGACTAGCGGGAGATAAGAGGCAGTTCTTC. This gives the protein CVSRPGLAGDKRQFF.

The V gene is TRBV29-1, the J gene TRBJ2-1, with D maybe TRBD1 (6 bases). The CDR3 totals 12 residues. V lost 6 bases, J lost 9 bases, and 15 bases lay in between. Per the germline V gene, CDR1 is SQVTM and CDR2 is ANQGSEA. The CDR3 DNA reads TGCAGCGTAGCAGGGGAACGGGGTGAGCAGTTCTTC. Its translation is CSVAGERGEQFF.

The chain joins TRBV2 to TRBJ1-1; TRBD1 matches 9 bases. Germline V gene lookup returns CDR1 SNHLY and CDR2 FYNNEI. The CDR3 length is 15 residues. Trimming took 6 bases from V and 3 from J; bases not matched to a gene: 8. CDR3 nucleotides: TGTGCCAGCAGGGATAAGACAGGGGGATACACTGAAGCTTTCTTT. It specifies CASRDKTGGYTEAFF.

This clone was recorded a few times. J is TRBJ2-7 and V is TRBV7-9; D uncertain. This CDR3 is 12 amino acids long. Germline V gene lookup returns CDR1 SEHNR and CDR2 FQNEAQ (reference sequence). The V and J ends lost 1 base and 10 bases respectively, with 11 bases between them. Written as DNA, the CDR3 is TGTGCCAGCAGCTTAGTAACGGCAGGACAGTACTTC. It codes for CASSLVTAGQYF.

The chain is built from TRBV7-9 and TRBJ2-1, with 9 bases matching TRBD2. Germline trimming cut 0 bases from V and 6 bases from J; bases unmatched to any gene: 3. Germline-derived CDR1 and CDR2 are SEHNR and FQNEAQ (reference sequence). The length of the CDR3 is 15 residues. CDR3 in DNA: TGTGCCAGCAGCTTAGCTAGCGGGAGTTCCAATGAGCAGTTCTTC. Its translation: CASSLASGSSNEQFF.